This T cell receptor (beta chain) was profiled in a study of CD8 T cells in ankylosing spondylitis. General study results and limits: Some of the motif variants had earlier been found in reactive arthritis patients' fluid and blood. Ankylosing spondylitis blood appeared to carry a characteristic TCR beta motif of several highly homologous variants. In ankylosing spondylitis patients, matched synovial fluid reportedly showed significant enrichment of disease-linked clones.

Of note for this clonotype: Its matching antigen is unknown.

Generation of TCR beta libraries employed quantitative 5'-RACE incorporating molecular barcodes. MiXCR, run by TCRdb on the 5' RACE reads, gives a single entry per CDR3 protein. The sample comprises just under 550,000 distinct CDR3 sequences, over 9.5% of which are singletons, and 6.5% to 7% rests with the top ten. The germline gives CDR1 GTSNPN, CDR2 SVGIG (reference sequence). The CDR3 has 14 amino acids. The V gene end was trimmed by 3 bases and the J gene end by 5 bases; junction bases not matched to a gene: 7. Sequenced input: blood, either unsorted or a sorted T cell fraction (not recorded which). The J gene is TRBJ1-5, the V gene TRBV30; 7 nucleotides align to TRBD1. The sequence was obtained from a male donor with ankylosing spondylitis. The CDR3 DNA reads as TGTGCCTGGAGGCGACAGGGATGGGATCAGCCCCAGCATTTT. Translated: CAWRRQGWDQPQHF.